The rows below give T cell receptor beta chains drawn from one sample of a study of Ad26.COV2.S vaccination and SARS-CoV-2 variants. Profiling relied on immunoSEQ multiplex PCR, and the TCRdb table lists in-frame clones only, not all of them. The sample yields over 110,000 clones, 75% to 90% seen once. The sample in question was peripheral blood, obtained after recovery from COVID-19. The source of these receptors is a human donor who had recovered from COVID-19. Each CDR3 is given with its conserved first and last residue. D genes are given only for firm matches. Size tells how often a clone was seen (once, few, many) or the class of an expanded clone, and some rows leave it out.

CDR3 protein	CDR3 DNA	CDR3 length	D gene	V gene	J gene	clone size
CAWILVWARGAYEEQFF	TGTGCCTGGATACTAGTATGGGCTCGGGGGGCTTACGAGGAGCAGTTCTTC	17	-	TRBV30	TRBJ2-1	once
CASSSAGRSGTEAFF	TGTGCCAGCAGTTCGGCGGGACGCTCGGGCACTGAAGCTTTCTTT	15	-	TRBV6-2/TRBV6-3	TRBJ1-1	-
CASSDFRGVGEQFF	TGTGCCAGCAGTGACTTTAGGGGGGTTGGTGAGCAGTTCTTC	14	-	TRBV6-4	TRBJ2-1	-
CASSSGQITYSNQPQHF	TGTGCCAGCAGCTCTGGACAGATAACGTATAGCAATCAGCCCCAGCATTTT	17	-	TRBV7-8	TRBJ1-5	-
CASSLGGSGKILNEQFF	TGTGCCAGCAGCTTGGGGGGGTCGGGCAAGATTCTCAATGAGCAGTTCTTC	17	-	TRBV5-4	TRBJ2-1	-
CASSQQGGDEKLFF	TGCGCCAGCAGCCAACAAGGGGGGGATGAAAAACTGTTTTTT	14	-	TRBV4-3	TRBJ1-4	-
CASSPEIGDKGKLFF	TGTGCCAGCAGCCCGGAGATCGGGGACAAAGGAAAACTGTTTTTT	15	-	TRBV7-9	TRBJ1-4	-
CASSDKFETGINGYTF	TGTGCCAGCAGTGATAAGTTCGAGACAGGGATTAATGGCTACACCTTC	16	TRBD1	TRBV2	TRBJ1-2	-
CASSPYRETGELFF	TGTGCCAGCTCACCGTACAGGGAAACCGGGGAGCTGTTTTTT	14	-	TRBV18	TRBJ2-2	-
CASSYLGPNPNYGYTF	TGTGCCAGCAGTTACTTAGGTCCGAACCCTAACTATGGCTACACCTTC	16	-	TRBV6-6	TRBJ1-2	-
CASSRGQGTTNEKLFF	TGTGCCAGCTCACGGGGACAGGGAACAACTAATGAAAAACTGTTTTTT	16	TRBD1	TRBV18	TRBJ1-4	-
CATSRGDTQYF	TGTGCCACCAGCAGAGGAGATACGCAGTATTTT	11	-	TRBV15	TRBJ2-3	-
CASSQGANTGELFF	TGTGCCAGCAGCCAGGGGGCCAACACCGGGGAGCTGTTTTTT	14	TRBD1	TRBV6-5	TRBJ2-2	-
CASSERLPQGGASPLHF	TGTGCCAGCAGTGAAAGGCTACCTCAGGGGGGGGCTTCACCCCTCCACTTT	17	TRBD1	TRBV6-1	TRBJ1-6	-
CASSFRGGVSQPQHF	TGTGCCAGCAGCTTCCGGGGAGGGGTCAGTCAGCCCCAGCATTTT	15	-	TRBV5-6	TRBJ1-5	-
CASTGQTKNSPLHF	TGTGCCAGCACGGGACAGACGAAGAATTCACCCCTCCACTTT	14	TRBD1	TRBV2	TRBJ1-6	-
CASSLSPGPNTIYF	TGTGCCAGCAGTTTATCTCCAGGACCAAACACCATATATTTT	14	-	TRBV28	TRBJ1-3	-
CAIQTGLNTEAFF	TGTGCCATCCAGACTGGGCTGAACACTGAAGCTTTCTTT	13	-	TRBV6-5	TRBJ1-1	-
CASSLWGWAFF	TGTGCCAGCAGCTTATGGGGTTGGGCTTTCTTT	11	-	TRBV11-2	TRBJ1-1	-
CASSLHGYGYTF	TGTGCCAGCAGCTTGCATGGCTATGGCTACACCTTC	12	-	TRBV5-8	TRBJ1-2	few
CASSLGQGSPYSPLHF	TGTGCCAGCAGCTTAGGGCAGGGAAGCCCTTATTCACCCCTCCACTTT	16	-	TRBV7-2	TRBJ1-6	-